This T cell receptor beta chain comes out of a study of CD8 T cells in ankylosing spondylitis. Study-wide findings and caveats: Disease-linked clones bore a CD8+ phenotype, appearing relatively rarely in peripheral blood.

There are many counts of this clonotype. The antigen is unknown. This CDR3 region has 17 residues. The germline V gene encodes CDR1 SGHRS and CDR2 YFSETQ. The trim removed 3 bases at V and 0 bases at J, leaving 4 bases unmatched. Making use of molecular barcodes, quantitative 5'-RACE generated TCR beta libraries. TCRdb re-called the 5' RACE reads with MiXCR, one entry per CDR3 protein. This sample has some 250,000 distinct CDR3 sequences, with 20% to 30% found just once. The clonotype was recovered from a male donor with ankylosing spondylitis or in good health (not recorded which). The sample comprised blood, either unsorted or a sorted T cell fraction (not recorded which). The chain uses TRBV5-1 and TRBJ2-6; TRBD1 agrees at 9 bases. In nucleotides, the CDR3 is TGCGCCAGCAGCTCGGGACAGGGATTCTCTGGGGCCAACGTCCTGACTTTC. Protein: CASSSGQGFSGANVLTF.